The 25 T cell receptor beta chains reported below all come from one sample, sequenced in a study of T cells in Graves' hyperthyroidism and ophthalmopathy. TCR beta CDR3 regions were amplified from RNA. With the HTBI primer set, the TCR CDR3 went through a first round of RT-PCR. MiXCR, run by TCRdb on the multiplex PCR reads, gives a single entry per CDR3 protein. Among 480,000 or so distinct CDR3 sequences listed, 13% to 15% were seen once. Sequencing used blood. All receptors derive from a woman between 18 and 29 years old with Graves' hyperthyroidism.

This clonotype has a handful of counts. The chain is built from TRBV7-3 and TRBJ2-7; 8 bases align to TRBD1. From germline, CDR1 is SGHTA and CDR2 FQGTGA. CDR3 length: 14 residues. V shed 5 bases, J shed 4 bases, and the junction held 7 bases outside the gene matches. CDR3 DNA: TGTGCCAGCAGCCCAGGGACAGGCCAATACGAGCAGTACTTC. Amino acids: CASSPGTGQYEQYF.

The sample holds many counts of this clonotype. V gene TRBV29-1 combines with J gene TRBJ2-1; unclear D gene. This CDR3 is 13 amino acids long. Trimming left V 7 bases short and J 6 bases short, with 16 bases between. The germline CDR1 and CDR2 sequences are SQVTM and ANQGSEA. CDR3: CSATTRSPNEQFF. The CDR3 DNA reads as TGCAGCGCTACGACAAGATCACCCAATGAGCAGTTCTTC.

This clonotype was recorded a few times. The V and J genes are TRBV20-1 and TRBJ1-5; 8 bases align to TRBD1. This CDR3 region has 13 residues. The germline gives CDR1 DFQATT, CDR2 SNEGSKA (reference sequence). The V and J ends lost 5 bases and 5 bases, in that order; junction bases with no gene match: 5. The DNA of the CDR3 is TGCAGTGCTGGACAGGGCGGAGATCAGCCCCAGCATTTT. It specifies CSAGQGGDQPQHF.

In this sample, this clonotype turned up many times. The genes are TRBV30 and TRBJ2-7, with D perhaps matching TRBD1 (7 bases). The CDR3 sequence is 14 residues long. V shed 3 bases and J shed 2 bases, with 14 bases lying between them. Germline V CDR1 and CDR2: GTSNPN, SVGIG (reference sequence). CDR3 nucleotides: TGTGCCTGGAGACGACAGGGAGGTCCCTACGAGCAGTACTTC. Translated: CAWRRQGGPYEQYF.

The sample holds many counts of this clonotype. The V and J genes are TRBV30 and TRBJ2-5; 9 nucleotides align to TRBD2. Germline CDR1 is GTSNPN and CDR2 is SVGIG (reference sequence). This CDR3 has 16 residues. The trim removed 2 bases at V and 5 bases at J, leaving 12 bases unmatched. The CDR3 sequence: CAWSKLGTSSRETQYF. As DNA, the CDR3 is TGTGCCTGGAGTAAACTCGGGACTAGCAGCCGGGAGACCCAGTACTTC.

CDR3: CASSAPDRGLRNTEAFF. The CDR3 bases are TGTGCCAGCAGTGCTCCTGACAGGGGGCTTAGGAACACTGAAGCTTTCTTT. The chain combines TRBV12-3 or TRBV12-4 with TRBJ1-1, with 10 bases matching TRBD1. The CDR3 contains 17 residues. The ends lost 5 bases at V and 1 base at J; junction bases unmatched: 10.

The CDR3 DNA reads TGTGCCAGCAGTTTGATGGGGGGGAGCACCGGGGAGCTGTTTTTT. Protein product: CASSLMGGSTGELFF. This chain joins TRBV27 and TRBJ2-2; 7 bases line up with TRBD2. The CDR3 extends over 15 amino acids. J was trimmed by 4 bases and V by 3 bases; bases with no gene match: 5. CDR1 MNHEY and CDR2 SMNVEV come from the germline V gene (reference sequence).

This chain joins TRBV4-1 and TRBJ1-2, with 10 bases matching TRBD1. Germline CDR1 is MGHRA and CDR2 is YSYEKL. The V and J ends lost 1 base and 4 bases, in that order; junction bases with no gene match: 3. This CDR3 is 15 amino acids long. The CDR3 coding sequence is TGCGCCAGCAGCCAAGGGGGACAGGGGCTCTATGGCTACACCTTC. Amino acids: CASSQGGQGLYGYTF.

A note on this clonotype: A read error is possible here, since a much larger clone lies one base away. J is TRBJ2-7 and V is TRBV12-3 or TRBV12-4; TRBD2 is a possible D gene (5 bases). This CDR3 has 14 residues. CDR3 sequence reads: CASSYSKGDYEPYV. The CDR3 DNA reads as TGTGCCAGCAGTTACTCGAAGGGAGACTACGAGCCGTACGTC.

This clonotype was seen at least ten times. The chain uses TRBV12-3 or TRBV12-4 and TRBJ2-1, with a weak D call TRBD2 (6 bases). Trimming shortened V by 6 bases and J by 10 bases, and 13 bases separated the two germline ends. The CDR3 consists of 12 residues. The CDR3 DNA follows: TGTGCCAGCAGCATAATCCTAGCGGAGCAGTTCTTC. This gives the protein CASSIILAEQFF.

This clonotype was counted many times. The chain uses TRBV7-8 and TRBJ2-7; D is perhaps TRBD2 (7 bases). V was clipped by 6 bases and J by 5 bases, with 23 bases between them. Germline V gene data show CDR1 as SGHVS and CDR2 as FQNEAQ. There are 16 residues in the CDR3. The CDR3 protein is CASRPNEGEGLDEQYF. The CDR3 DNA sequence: TGTGCCAGCAGACCGAATGAGGGGGAGGGCCTTGACGAGCAGTACTTC.

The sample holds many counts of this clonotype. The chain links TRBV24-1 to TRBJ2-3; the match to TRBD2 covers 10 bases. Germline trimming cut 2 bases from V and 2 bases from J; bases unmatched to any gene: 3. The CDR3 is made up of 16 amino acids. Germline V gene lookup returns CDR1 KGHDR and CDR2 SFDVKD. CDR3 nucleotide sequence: TGTGCCACCAGTGATTGGACTAGCGGAAACACAGATACGCAGTATTTT. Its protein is CATSDWTSGNTDTQYF.

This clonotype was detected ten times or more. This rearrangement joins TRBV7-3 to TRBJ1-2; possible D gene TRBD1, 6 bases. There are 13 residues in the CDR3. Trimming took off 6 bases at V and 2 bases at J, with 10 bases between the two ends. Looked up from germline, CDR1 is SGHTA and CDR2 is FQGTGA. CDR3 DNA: TGTGCCAGCAGTAGGGGGGGGAACTATGGCTACACCTTC. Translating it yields CASSRGGNYGYTF.

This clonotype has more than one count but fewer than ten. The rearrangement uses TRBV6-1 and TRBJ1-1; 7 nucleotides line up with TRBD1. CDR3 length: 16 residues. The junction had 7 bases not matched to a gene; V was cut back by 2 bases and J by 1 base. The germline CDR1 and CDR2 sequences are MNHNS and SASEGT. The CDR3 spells CASSELQGRGNTEAFF. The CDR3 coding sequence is TGTGCCAGCAGTGAATTACAGGGGAGAGGGAACACTGAAGCTTTCTTT.

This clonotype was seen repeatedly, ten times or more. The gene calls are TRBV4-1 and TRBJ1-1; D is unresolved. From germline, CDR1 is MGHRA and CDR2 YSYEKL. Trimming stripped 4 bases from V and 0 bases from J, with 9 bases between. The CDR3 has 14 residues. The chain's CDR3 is CASSPSPLNTEAFF. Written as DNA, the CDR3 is TGCGCCAGCAGCCCAAGTCCGCTGAACACTGAAGCTTTCTTT.

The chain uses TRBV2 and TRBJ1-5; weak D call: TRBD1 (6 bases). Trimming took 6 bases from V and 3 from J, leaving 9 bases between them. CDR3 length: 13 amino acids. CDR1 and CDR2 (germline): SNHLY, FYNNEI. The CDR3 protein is CASRGQNNQPQHF. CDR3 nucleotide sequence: TGTGCCAGCAGAGGACAGAACAATCAGCCCCAGCATTTT.

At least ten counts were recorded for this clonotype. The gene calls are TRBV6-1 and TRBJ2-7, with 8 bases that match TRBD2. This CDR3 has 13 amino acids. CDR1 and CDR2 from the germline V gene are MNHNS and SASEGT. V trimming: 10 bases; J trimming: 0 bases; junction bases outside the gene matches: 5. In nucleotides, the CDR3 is TGTGCCATCTCCAGCGGGAGCTCCTACGAGCAGTACGTC. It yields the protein CAISSGSSYEQYV.

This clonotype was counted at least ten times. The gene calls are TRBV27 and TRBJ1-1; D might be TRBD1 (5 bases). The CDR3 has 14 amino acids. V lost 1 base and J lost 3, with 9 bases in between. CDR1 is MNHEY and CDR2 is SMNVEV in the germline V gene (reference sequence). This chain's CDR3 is CASSLFGADTEAFF. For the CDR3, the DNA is TGTGCCAGCAGTTTATTCGGGGCGGACACTGAAGCTTTCTTT.

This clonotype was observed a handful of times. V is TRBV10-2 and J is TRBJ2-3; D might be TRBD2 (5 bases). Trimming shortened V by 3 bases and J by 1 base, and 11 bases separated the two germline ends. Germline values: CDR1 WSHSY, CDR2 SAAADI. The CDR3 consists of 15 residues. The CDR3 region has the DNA TGCGCCAGCAGTGAACTAGGATGGGGCACAGATACGCAGTATTTT. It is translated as CASSELGWGTDTQYF.

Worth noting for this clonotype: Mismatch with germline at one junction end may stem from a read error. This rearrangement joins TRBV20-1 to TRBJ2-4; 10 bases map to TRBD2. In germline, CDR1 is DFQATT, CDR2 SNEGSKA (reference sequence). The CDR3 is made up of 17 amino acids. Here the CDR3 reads CSARDNGLAEANNIQYF. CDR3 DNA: TGCAGTGCTAGAGATAACGGACTAGCGGAAGCCAATAACATTCAGTACTTC.

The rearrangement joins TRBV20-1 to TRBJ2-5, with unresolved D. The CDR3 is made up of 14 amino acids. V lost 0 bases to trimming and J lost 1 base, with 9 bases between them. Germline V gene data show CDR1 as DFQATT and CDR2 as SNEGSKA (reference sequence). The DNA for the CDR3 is TGCAGTGCTAGAGAGAAGATTCTCCAAGAGACCCAGTACTTC. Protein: CSAREKILQETQYF.

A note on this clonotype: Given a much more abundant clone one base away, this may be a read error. CDR3: CASSFGSSSYSEQFF. The CDR3 bases are TGTGCCAGCAGTTTCGGGTCGAGCTCCTACAGTGAGCAGTTCTTC. The gene calls are TRBV6-4 and TRBJ2-1, with D hard to call. CDR3 length equals 15 residues. CDR1 is MRHNA, CDR2 SNTAGT, per germline.

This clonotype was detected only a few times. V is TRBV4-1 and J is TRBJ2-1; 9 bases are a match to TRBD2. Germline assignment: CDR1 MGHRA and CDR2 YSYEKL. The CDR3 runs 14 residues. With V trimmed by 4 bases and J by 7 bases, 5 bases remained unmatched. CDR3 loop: CASSPWAGGNEQFF. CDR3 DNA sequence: TGCGCCAGCAGCCCCTGGGCGGGAGGGAATGAGCAGTTCTTC.

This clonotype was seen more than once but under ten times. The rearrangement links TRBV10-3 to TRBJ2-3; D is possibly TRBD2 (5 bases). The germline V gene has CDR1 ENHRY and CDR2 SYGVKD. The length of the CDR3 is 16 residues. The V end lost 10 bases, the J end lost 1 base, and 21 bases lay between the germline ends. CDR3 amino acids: CATKNRGPYGTDTQYF. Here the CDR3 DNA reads TGTGCCACCAAGAATCGAGGGCCATACGGCACAGATACGCAGTATTTT.

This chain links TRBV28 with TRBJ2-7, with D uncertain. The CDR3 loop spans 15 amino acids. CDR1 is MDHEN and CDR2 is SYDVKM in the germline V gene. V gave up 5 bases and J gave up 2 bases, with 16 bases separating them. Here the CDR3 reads CASSDGQLEPYEQYF. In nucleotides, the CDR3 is TGTGCCAGCAGTGACGGGCAGTTGGAACCCTACGAGCAGTACTTC.